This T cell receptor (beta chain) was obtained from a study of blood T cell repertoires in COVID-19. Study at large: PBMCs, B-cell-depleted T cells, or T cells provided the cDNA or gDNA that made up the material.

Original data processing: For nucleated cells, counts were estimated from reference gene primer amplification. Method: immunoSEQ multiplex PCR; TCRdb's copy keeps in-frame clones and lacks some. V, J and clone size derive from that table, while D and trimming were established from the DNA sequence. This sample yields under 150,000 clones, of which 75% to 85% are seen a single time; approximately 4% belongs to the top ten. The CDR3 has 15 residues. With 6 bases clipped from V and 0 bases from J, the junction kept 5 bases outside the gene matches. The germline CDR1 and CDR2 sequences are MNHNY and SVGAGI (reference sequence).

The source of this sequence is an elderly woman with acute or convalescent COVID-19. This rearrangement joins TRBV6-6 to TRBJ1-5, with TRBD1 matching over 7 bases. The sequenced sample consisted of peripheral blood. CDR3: CASSVGTVSNQPQHF. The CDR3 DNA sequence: TGTGCCAGCAGCGTAGGGACAGTTAGCAATCAGCCCCAGCATTTT.